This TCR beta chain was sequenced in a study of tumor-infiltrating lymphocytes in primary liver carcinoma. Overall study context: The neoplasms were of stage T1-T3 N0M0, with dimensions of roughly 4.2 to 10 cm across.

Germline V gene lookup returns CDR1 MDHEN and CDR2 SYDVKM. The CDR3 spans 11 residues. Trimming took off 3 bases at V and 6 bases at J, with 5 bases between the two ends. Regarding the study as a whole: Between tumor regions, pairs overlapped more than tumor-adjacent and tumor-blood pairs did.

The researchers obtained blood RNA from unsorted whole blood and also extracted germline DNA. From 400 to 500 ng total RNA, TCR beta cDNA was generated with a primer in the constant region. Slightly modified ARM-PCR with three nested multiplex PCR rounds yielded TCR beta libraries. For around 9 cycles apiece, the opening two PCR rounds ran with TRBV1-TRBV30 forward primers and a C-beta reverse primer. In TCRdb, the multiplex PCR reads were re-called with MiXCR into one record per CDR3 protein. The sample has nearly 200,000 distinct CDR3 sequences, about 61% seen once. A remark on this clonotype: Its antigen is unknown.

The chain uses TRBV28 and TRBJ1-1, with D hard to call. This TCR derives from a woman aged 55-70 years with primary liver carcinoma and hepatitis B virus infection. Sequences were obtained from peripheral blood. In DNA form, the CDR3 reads TGTGCCAGCAGTTTTCGGGCTGAAGCTTTCTTT. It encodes CASSFRAEAFF.